This T cell receptor beta chain comes out of a study of regulatory T cells in long-lasting Graves disease. CDR3-region Arm-PCR and iRepertoire HTBI primers produced the TCR beta libraries. One entry per CDR3 protein results from TCRdb running MiXCR on the multiplex PCR reads. The table lists roughly 560,000 distinct CDR3 sequences, about 16% of them singletons. Time point: newly diagnosed GD, antithyroid drugs for less than 3 months. RNA extracted from PBMCs served as the sequencing template. This clonotype was counted ten times or more. Deletions cut 5 bases from V and 1 base from J, with 9 bases between. Per the germline V gene, CDR1 is LNHNV and CDR2 is YYDKDF (reference sequence). The CDR3 contains 13 residues. This same sample was also taken into another study, of T cells in Graves' hyperthyroidism and ophthalmopathy.

The sequence was obtained from a woman aged 35 to 59 with Graves disease. The V gene is TRBV15, the J gene TRBJ2-7, with D unresolved. The source material was peripheral blood mononuclear cells (PBMCs), sampled at new diagnosis, from a patient treated with antithyroid drugs. Written as DNA, the CDR3 is TGTGCCACCAGCGATAAAGAATCCTACGAGCAGTACTTC. This encodes CATSDKESYEQYF.